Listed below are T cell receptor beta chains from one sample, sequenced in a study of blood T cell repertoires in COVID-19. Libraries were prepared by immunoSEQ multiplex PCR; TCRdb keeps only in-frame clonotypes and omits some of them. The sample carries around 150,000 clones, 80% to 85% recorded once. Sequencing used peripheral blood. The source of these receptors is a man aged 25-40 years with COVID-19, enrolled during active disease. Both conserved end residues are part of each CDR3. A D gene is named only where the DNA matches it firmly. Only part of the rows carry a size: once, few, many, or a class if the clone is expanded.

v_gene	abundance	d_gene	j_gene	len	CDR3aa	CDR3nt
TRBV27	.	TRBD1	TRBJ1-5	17	CASSPLDRGNSNQPQHF	TGTGCCAGCAGTCCATTGGACAGGGGAAATAGCAATCAGCCCCAGCATTTT
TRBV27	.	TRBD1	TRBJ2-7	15	CASRNNPGQGHEQYF	TGTGCCAGCAGAAATAATCCGGGACAGGGCCACGAGCAGTACTTC
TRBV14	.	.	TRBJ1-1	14	CASTPIETRAEAFF	TGTGCCAGCACCCCTATCGAGACGAGGGCTGAAGCTTTCTTT
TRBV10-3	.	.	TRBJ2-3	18	CAISESSYLTDSTDTQYF	TGTGCCATCAGTGAGTCGTCTTACTTGACAGACAGCACAGATACGCAGTATTTT
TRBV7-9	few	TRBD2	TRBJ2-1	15	CASSLRLAGGGEQFF	TGTGCCAGCAGCTTACGACTAGCGGGAGGGGGTGAGCAGTTCTTC
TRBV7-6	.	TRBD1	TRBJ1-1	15	CASSSLDRVDTEAFF	TGTGCCAGCAGCTCCCTGGACAGGGTTGACACTGAAGCTTTCTTT
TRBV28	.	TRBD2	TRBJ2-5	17	CASSPRPGSGKGETQYF	TGTGCCAGCAGTCCCCGGCCGGGTAGCGGGAAGGGAGAGACCCAGTACTTC
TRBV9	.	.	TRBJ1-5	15	CASSVGGLFNQPQHF	TGTGCCAGCAGCGTAGGCGGGTTATTCAATCAGCCCCAGCATTTT
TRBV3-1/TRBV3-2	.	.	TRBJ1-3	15	CASSQEGGKGNTIYF	TGTGCCAGCAGCCAAGAAGGAGGGAAAGGAAACACCATATATTTT
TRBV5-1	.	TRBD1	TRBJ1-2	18	CASSLATGQGLLFYGYTF	TGCGCCAGCAGCTTAGCAACGGGACAGGGCCTTTTGTTCTATGGCTACACCTTC
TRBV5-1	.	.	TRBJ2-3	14	CASSLGTVTDTQYF	TGCGCCAGCAGCTTGGGGACAGTCACAGATACGCAGTATTTT